These 10 T cell receptor beta chains originate from one sample sequenced in a study of T-cell memory formation after mild COVID-19 (dated by TCRdb to the early 2020s). The library was obtained by 5' RACE. Sequencing used an Illumina NovaSeq 6000. TCRdb applied fastp at Q25 and MiXCR to the public reads, then kept only in-frame beta chains. CDR3 protein duplicates are merged, each entry listing the most common genes and DNA. In this sample the table shows 450,000 or so distinct CDR3 sequences, about 23% of which occur a single time. 9.5% to 15% of the sample is in the top ten clones. The sequencing sample was made of PBMCs or a T cell subset sorted from them (not recorded which). Source of these receptors: an adult woman who had mild COVID-19 (a few samples of this study predate the infection). The sample titles of this study are shuffled in the database, so cell type and time point are left out; the donor was told from shared clones.

The chain is built from TRBV4-1 and TRBJ2-7, with D unclear. Germline V CDR1 and CDR2: MGHRA, YSYEKL. The CDR3 runs to 16 residues. With 1 base removed from V and 2 bases from J, the gap between germline ends came to 15 bases. CDR3 residues: CASSQVPDPFTYEQYF. The CDR3, as DNA: TGCGCCAGCAGCCAAGTACCCGATCCGTTTACCTACGAGCAGTACTTC.

The V call is TRBV20-1, the J call TRBJ2-4; D possibly corresponds to TRBD1 (7 bases). Trimming shortened V by 6 bases and J by 2 bases, and 17 bases separated the two germline ends. The germline V gene encodes CDR1 DFQATT and CDR2 SNEGSKA (reference sequence). The CDR3 length is 15 residues. Written as DNA, the CDR3 is TGCAGTGCCTCTAGGGCAGGGGGGACCAAAAACATTCAGTACTTC. This gives the protein CSASRAGGTKNIQYF.

The V and J genes are TRBV5-1 and TRBJ1-4; 7 nucleotides match TRBD1. Germline V gives CDR1 SGHRS, CDR2 YFSETQ. Trimming took 2 bases from V and 7 from J; bases not matched to a gene: 5. The CDR3 is made up of 14 amino acids. CDR3 DNA sequence: TGCGCCAGCAGCTTCGCAGCAGGGGGTGAAAAACTGTTTTTT. Translating it yields CASSFAAGGEKLFF.

This clonotype came up a few times. J is TRBJ2-7 and V is TRBV6-6, with 10 bases lining up with TRBD1. The CDR3 has 16 residues. CDR1 and CDR2 from the germline V gene are MNHNY and SVGAGI (reference sequence). With V trimmed by 3 bases and J by 5 bases, 10 bases remained unmatched. CDR3 nucleotides: TGTGCCAGCAGTTATCCTCGGACAGGGGGGATTCACGAGCAGTACTTC. It translates to CASSYPRTGGIHEQYF.

V is TRBV7-6 and J is TRBJ1-5; TRBD1 aligns across 7 bases. The CDR3 contains 17 residues. The trim removed 2 bases at V and 5 bases at J, leaving 12 bases unmatched. Looked up from germline, CDR1 is SGHVS and CDR2 is FNYEAQ. The CDR3 spells CASSLSWGQRPYQPQHF. DNA for the CDR3: TGTGCCAGCAGCTTAAGTTGGGGACAGAGGCCTTATCAGCCCCAGCATTTT.

The V call is TRBV7-2, the J call TRBJ2-1; D remains unclear. Germline loops: CDR1 SGHTA, CDR2 FQGNSA. Trimming removed 2 bases from V and 8 bases from J, with 16 bases in between. The CDR3 contains 15 residues. The DNA of the CDR3 is TGTGCCAGCAGCTTAAGGCTAGGACCACGCGATGAGCAGTTCTTC. Amino acid sequence: CASSLRLGPRDEQFF. Looking up the rest from reference TRBV7-2 and TRBJ2-1 gives the full variable domain: GAGVSQSPSNKVTEKGKDVELRCDPISGHTALYWYRQSLGQGLEFLIYFQGNSAPDKSGLPSDRFSAERTGGSVSTLTIQRTQQEDSAVYLCASSLRLGPRDEQFFGPGTRLTVL.

CDR3 sequence: CASSQDRGQGARGTDTQYF. DNA of the CDR3: TGCGCCAGCAGCCAAGATAGAGGACAGGGGGCGCGTGGCACAGATACGCAGTATTTT. This chain connects TRBV4-1 to TRBJ2-3; 11 nucleotides align to TRBD1. Germline loops: CDR1 MGHRA, CDR2 YSYEKL. The CDR3 loop spans 19 amino acids. After removal of 0 bases from V and 1 base from J, the junction contained 9 bases not matched to a gene.

This clonotype was observed a few times. The rearrangement links TRBV5-6 to TRBJ2-1; 7 bases agree with TRBD1. CDR1 is SGHDT and CDR2 is YYEEEE in the germline V gene. The CDR3 contains 13 residues. Trimming took 3 bases from V and 11 from J; bases not matched to a gene: 8. The CDR3 sequence is CASSSLDREKQFF. The CDR3 region has the DNA TGTGCCAGCAGCTCCCTTGACAGGGAGAAGCAGTTCTTC.

This clonotype was seen a handful of times. V usage is TRBV24-1 and J usage is TRBJ2-1; 7 bases match TRBD2. CDR1 KGHDR and CDR2 SFDVKD come from the germline V gene. The J segment lost 0 bases and the V segment lost 9 bases, leaving 7 bases of the junction unmatched. The CDR3 loop spans 15 amino acids. In nucleotides, the CDR3 is TGTGCCACCCATACGTGCGGGAGCTCCTACAATGAGCAGTTCTTC. Residues: CATHTCGSSYNEQFF.

The genes are TRBV7-8 and TRBJ2-5, with 7 bases that match TRBD1. CDR3 length: 23 residues. Germline V gives CDR1 SGHVS, CDR2 FQNEAQ. V lost 0 bases, J lost 3 bases, and 28 bases stayed unmatched. The CDR3 reads CASSLAPWVRDSHYQAEKETQYF. CDR3 coding DNA: TGTGCCAGCAGCTTAGCTCCCTGGGTCCGGGACAGCCATTATCAAGCCGAAAAAGAGACCCAGTACTTC.